These 12 T cell receptor beta chains were sequenced from one sample in a study of PD-1 blockade in classical Hodgkin lymphoma. The table came from immunoSEQ multiplex PCR; TCRdb's copy has only in-frame clones and leaves some out. The table includes about 110,000 clones, 80% to 90% detected once. No patient escaped relapse after autologous stem cell transplantation, and brentuximab vedotin exposure varied. The material sequenced was peripheral blood mononuclear cells (PBMCs), taken before the second cycle of nivolumab. These TCRs come from a human donor with classical Hodgkin lymphoma.

The CDR3 nucleotides are TGTGCCAGCAGTTTAGGAAGAGGACACAATGAGCAGTTCTTC. It encodes CASSLGRGHNEQFF. The chain uses TRBV27 and TRBJ2-1; D ambiguous. CDR1 and CDR2 from the germline V gene are MNHEY and SMNVEV (reference sequence). The CDR3 sequence is 14 residues long. Trimming shortened V by 2 bases and J by 5 bases, and 10 bases separated the two germline ends.

In its sample, this clone was seen a few times. The rearrangement uses TRBV19 and TRBJ2-3, with TRBD1 matching 9 bases. This CDR3 is 17 amino acids long. Losses at the gene ends were 8 bases for V and 6 bases for J; bases not matched to a gene: 18. In germline, CDR1 is LNHDA, CDR2 SQIVND (reference sequence). In DNA, the CDR3 is TGTGCCAGTGATCAAACGGGGACAGGGATGATGGTGGATACGCAGTATTTT. Translating gives CASDQTGTGMMVDTQYF.

This clone was seen only a few times. At the DNA level, this CDR3 is encoded by other sequences in the same sample as well. The CDR3 region is CAWSGGGGYTF. The CDR3 DNA reads TGTGCCTGGAGTGGAGGGGGAGGCTACACCTTC. The chain employs TRBV30 and TRBJ1-2; the D gene is possibly TRBD1 (6 bases). The CDR3 totals 11 residues. Trimming stripped 1 base from V and 8 bases from J, with 8 bases between. Germline V CDR1 and CDR2: GTSNPN, SVGIG (reference sequence). Variable domain in full (rest from reference TRBV30 and TRBJ1-2): SQTIHQWPATLVQPVGSPLSLECTVEGTSNPNLYWYRQAAGRGLQLLFYSVGIGQISSEVPQNLSASRPQDRQFILSSKKLLLSDSGFYLCAWSGGGGYTFGSGTRLTVV.

This clone occurred once. This chain joins TRBV15 and TRBJ2-7; no firm D call. V was clipped by 3 bases and J by 5 bases, with 8 bases between them. This CDR3 is 12 amino acids long. Per the germline V gene, CDR1 is LNHNV and CDR2 is YYDKDF (reference sequence). The CDR3 coding sequence is TGTGCCACCAGCAGTGGTAGTCACGAGCAGTACTTC. Its protein is CATSSGSHEQYF.

The J gene is TRBJ1-4, the V gene TRBV6-6; D uncertain. CDR1 is MNHNY and CDR2 is SVGAGI in the germline V gene (reference sequence). The CDR3 totals 12 residues. With 4 bases removed from V and 11 bases from J, the gap between germline ends came to 11 bases. CDR3 DNA: TGTGCCAGCAGTTCGGGAGAGCCGAAACTGTTTTTT. Amino acids: CASSSGEPKLFF.

This clone was counted between two and nine times. The chain couples TRBV7-6 to TRBJ2-3; D is undetermined. CDR1 is SGHVS and CDR2 is FNYEAQ in the germline V gene. There are 13 residues in the CDR3. Trimming took 5 bases from V and 4 from J, leaving 10 bases between them. The CDR3, as DNA: TGTGCCAGCAGCCCTTGGAGTTCAGATACGCAGTATTTT. Protein sequence: CASSPWSSDTQYF.

The CDR3: CASRLRGADTQYF. The DNA for the CDR3 is TGTGCCAGCCGATTAAGGGGCGCAGATACGCAGTATTTT. V usage is TRBV5-4 and J usage is TRBJ2-3; possibly TRBD1 for D (5 bases). Germline V gene lookup returns CDR1 SGHNT and CDR2 YYREEE (reference sequence). The CDR3 length is 13 residues. V lost 7 bases and J 4 bases, leaving 13 bases between the germline ends.

The chain employs TRBV27 and TRBJ1-4, with TRBD1 as a possible D gene (5 bases). The CDR3 is 15 residues long. CDR1 is MNHEY, CDR2 SMNVEV, per germline (reference sequence). Trimming took off 0 bases at V and 2 bases at J, with 7 bases between the two ends. Here the CDR3 reads CASSLSKGTNEKLFF. In DNA, the CDR3 is TGTGCCAGCAGTTTATCGAAGGGGACTAATGAAAAACTGTTTTTT.

This chain links TRBV5-1 with TRBJ2-7; TRBD2 is a possible D gene (5 bases). V was clipped by 6 bases and J by 6 bases, with 16 bases between them. This CDR3 is built from 13 residues. Germline-derived CDR1 and CDR2 are SGHRS and YFSETQ. CDR3 loop: CASNMAAGPEQYF. In DNA form, the CDR3 reads TGCGCCAGCAACATGGCCGCGGGTCCCGAGCAGTACTTC.

This clone was counted a single time. This chain uses TRBV5-4 with TRBJ2-1; D gene ambiguous. Deletions cut 0 bases from V and 1 base from J, with 5 bases between. The V gene's germline CDR1 is SGHNT and CDR2 YYREEE (reference sequence). The CDR3 has 14 amino acids. The CDR3 region is CASSLDSSYNEQFF. DNA for the CDR3: TGTGCCAGCAGCTTGGACAGTTCCTACAATGAGCAGTTCTTC.

The V gene is TRBV7-9, the J gene TRBJ1-2; 12 bases are a match to TRBD1. CDR3 length: 16 residues. Germline CDR1 is SEHNR and CDR2 is FQNEAQ (reference sequence). V lost 5 bases to trimming and J lost 8 bases; unmatched junction nucleotides: 12. The CDR3 here is CASSPKVGQGARGYTF. The CDR3 DNA sequence: TGTGCCAGCAGCCCTAAGGTGGGACAGGGGGCGCGGGGCTACACCTTC.

The V call is TRBV4-1, the J call TRBJ1-2; 9 nucleotides line up with TRBD1. CDR3 length: 15 amino acids. Trimming removed 4 bases from V and 8 bases from J; junction bases left unmatched: 11. CDR1 and CDR2 (germline): MGHRA, YSYEKL. The CDR3 spells CASSPPGTGRGGYTF. DNA for the CDR3: TGCGCCAGCAGCCCCCCAGGGACAGGGAGGGGCGGCTACACCTTC.